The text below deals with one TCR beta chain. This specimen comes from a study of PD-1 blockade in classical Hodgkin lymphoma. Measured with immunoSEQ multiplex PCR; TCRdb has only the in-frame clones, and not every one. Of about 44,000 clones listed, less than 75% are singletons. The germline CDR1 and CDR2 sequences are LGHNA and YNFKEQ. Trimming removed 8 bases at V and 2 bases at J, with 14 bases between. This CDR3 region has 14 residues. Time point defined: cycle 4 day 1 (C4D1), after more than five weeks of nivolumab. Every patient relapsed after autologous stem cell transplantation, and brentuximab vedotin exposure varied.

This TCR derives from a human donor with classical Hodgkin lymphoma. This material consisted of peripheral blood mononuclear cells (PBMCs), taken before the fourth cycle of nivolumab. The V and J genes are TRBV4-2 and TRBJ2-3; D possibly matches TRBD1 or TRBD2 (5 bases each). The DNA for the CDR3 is TGTGCCAGCGGCGATACGGGGCACACAGATACGCAGTATTTT. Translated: CASGDTGHTDTQYF.